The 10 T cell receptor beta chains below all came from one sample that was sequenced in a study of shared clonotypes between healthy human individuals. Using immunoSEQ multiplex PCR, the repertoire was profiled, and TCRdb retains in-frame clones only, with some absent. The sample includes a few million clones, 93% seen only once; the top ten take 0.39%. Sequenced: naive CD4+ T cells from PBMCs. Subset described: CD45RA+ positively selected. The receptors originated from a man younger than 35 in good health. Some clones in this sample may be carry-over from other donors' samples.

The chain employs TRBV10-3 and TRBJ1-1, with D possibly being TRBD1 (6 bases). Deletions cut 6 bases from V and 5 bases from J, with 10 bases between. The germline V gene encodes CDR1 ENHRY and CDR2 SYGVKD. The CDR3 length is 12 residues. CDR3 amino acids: CAIRQGETEAFF. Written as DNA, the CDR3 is TGTGCCATCAGACAGGGTGAGACTGAAGCTTTCTTT.

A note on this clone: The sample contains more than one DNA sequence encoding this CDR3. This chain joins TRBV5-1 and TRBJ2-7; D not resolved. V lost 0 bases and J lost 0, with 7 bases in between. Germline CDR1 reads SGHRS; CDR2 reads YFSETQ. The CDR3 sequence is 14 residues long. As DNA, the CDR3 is TGCGCCAGCAGCTTGGGACAAGCCTCCTACGAGCAGTACTTC. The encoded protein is CASSLGQASYEQYF.

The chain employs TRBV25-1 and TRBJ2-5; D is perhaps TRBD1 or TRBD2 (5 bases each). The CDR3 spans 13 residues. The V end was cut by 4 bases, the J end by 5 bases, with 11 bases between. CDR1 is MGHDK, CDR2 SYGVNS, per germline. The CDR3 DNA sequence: TGTGCCAGCAGTGCCGGGGCGCGGGAGACCCAGTACTTC. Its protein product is CASSAGARETQYF.

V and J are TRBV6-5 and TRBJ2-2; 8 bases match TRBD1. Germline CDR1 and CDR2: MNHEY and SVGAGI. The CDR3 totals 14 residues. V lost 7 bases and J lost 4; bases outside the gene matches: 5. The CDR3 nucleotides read TGTGCCAGCACCCCCACAGGGGGCACCGGGGAGCTGTTTTTT. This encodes CASTPTGGTGELFF.

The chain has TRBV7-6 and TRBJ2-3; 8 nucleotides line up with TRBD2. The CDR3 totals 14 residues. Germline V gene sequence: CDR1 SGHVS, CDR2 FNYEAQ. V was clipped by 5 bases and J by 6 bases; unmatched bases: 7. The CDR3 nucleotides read TGTGCCAGCAGCCAGGGGACTAGGTGGGATACGCAGTATTTT. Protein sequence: CASSQGTRWDTQYF.

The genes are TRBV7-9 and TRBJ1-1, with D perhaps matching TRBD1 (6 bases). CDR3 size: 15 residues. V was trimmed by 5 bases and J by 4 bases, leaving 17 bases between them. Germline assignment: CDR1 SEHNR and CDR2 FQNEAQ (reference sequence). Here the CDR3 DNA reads TGTGCCAGCAGCCCCGGCTCGGGGGCTGGCACTGAAGCTTTCTTT. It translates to CASSPGSGAGTEAFF.

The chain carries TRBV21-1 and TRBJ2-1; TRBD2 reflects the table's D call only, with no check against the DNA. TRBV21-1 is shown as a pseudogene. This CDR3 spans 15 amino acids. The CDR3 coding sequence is TGTGCCAGCCCCAGGATGCGGGGGCTCGGCAATGAGCAGTTCTTC. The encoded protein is CASPRMRGLGNEQFF.

The CDR3 DNA reads as TGTGCCAGCAGCCCTACAAATACGCACACAGATACGCAGTATTTT. Protein product: CASSPTNTHTDTQYF. This chain uses TRBV11-2 with TRBJ2-3; D gene uncertain. CDR3 length: 15 amino acids. The germline gives CDR1 SGHAT, CDR2 FQNNGV. Trimming cost V 5 bases and J 2 bases, with 14 bases left between them. Supplemented by reference TRBV11-2 and TRBJ2-3, the full variable domain reads EAGVAQSPRYKIIEKRQSVAFWCNPISGHATLYWYQQILGQGPKLLIQFQNNGVVDDSQLPKDRFSAERLKGVDSTLKIQPAKLEDSAVYLCASSPTNTHTDTQYFGPGTRLTVL.

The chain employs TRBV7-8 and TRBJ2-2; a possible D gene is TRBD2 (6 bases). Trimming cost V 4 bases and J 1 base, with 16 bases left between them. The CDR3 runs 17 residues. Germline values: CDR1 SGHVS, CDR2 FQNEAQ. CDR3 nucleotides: TGTGCCAGCAGCTCAAGGCCCGGGGGTGTGAACACCGGGGAGCTGTTTTTT. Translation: CASSSRPGGVNTGELFF.

CDR3 protein: CASSLGTRLYTDTQYF. DNA of the CDR3: TGTGCCAGCAGCTTAGGGACTAGATTATACACAGATACGCAGTATTTT. J is TRBJ2-3 and V is TRBV7-9; 7 bases are shared with TRBD2. V gave up 1 base and J gave up 2 bases; unmatched junction bases: 6. Germline CDR1 reads SEHNR; CDR2 reads FQNEAQ (reference sequence). The length of the CDR3 is 16 residues.